Sequencing of this TCR beta chain was carried out in a study of cytomegalovirus exposure and HLA in healthy donors. Trimming took off 6 bases at V and 5 bases at J, with 14 bases between the two ends. This CDR3 has 14 residues. Germline V gene sequence: CDR1 MNHEY, CDR2 SMNVEV (reference sequence). Researchers ran the PCR with 60 Vbeta and 13 Jbeta primers. The assay was immunoSEQ multiplex PCR, and TCRdb's table has in-frame clones only and misses some. The sample lists 110,000 to 150,000 clones; about 80% were seen once. This chain joins TRBV27 and TRBJ2-1, with D uncertain. The clonotype originates from a female donor in good health and CMV-seronegative. The sample taken for sequencing was PBMCs. The CDR3 DNA sequence: TGTGCCAGCAGGCGGCCGGGTTCCAACAATGAGCAGTTCTTC. Its translation: CASRRPGSNNEQFF.